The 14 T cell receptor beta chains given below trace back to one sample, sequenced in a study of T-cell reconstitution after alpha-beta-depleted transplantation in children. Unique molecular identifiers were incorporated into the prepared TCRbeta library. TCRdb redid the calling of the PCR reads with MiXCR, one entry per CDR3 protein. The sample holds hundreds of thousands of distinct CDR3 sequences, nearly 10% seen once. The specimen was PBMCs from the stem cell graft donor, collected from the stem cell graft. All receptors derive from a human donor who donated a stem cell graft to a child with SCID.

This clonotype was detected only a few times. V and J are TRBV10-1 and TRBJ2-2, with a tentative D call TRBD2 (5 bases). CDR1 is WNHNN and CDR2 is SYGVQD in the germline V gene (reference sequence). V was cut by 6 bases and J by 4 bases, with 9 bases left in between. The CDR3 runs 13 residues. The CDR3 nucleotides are TGCGCCAGCAGCGACTACTTCACCGGGGAGCTGTTTTTT. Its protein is CASSDYFTGELFF.

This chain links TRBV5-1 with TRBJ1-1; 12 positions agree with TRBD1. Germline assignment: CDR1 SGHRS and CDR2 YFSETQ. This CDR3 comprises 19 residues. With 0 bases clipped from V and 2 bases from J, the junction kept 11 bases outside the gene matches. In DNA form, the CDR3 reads TGCGCCAGCAGCTTGGCCTTGGGACAGGGGGCGATGAGAAACACTGAAGCTTTCTTT. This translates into CASSLALGQGAMRNTEAFF.

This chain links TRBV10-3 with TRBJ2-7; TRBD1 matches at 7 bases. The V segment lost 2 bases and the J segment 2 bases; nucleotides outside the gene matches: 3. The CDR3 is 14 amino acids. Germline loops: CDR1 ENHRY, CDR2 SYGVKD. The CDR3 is CAISEDRETYEQYF. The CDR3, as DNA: TGTGCCATCAGTGAGGACAGGGAGACCTACGAGCAGTACTTC.

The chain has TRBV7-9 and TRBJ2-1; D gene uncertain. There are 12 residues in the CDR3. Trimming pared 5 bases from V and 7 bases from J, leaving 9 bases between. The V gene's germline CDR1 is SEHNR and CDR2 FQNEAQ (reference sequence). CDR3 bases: TGTGCCAGCAGCGATATGATTAATGAGCAGTTCTTC. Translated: CASSDMINEQFF.

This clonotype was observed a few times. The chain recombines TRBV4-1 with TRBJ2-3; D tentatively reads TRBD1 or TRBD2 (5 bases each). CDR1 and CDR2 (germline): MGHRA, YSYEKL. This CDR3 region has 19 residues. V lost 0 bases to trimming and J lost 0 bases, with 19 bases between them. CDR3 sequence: CASSQEAYSGTPSTDTQYF. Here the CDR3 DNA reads TGCGCCAGCAGCCAAGAGGCCTACTCCGGGACGCCGAGCACAGATACGCAGTATTTT.

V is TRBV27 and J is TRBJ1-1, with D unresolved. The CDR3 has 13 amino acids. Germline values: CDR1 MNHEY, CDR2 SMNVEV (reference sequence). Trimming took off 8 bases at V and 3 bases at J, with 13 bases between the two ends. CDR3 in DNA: TGTGCCAGCGCCAAAGTCTGGGACACTGAAGCTTTCTTT. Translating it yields CASAKVWDTEAFF.

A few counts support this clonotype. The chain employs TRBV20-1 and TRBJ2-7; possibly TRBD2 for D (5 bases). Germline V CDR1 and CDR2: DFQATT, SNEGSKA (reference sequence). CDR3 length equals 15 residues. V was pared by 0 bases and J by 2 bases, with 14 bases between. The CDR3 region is CSARDRLLGTYEQYF. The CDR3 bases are TGCAGTGCTAGAGATCGGCTACTAGGGACCTACGAGCAGTACTTC.

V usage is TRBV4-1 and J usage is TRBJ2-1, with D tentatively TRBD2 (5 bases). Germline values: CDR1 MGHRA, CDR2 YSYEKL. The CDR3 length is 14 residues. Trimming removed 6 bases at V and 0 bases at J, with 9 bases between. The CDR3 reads CASRGLGSYNEQFF. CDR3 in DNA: TGCGCCAGCAGAGGACTGGGCTCCTACAATGAGCAGTTCTTC.

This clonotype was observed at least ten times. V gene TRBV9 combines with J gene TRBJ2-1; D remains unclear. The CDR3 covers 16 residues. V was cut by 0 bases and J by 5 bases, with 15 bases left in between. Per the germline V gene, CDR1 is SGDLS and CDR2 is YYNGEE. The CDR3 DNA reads TGTGCCAGCAGCGTAGCTGGGGTCTCCCCCAACAATGAGCAGTTCTTC. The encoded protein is CASSVAGVSPNNEQFF.

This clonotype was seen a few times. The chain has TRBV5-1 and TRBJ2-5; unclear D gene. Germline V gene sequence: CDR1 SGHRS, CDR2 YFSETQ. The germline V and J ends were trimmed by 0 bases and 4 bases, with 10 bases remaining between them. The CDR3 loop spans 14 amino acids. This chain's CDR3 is CASSLGSWGETQYF. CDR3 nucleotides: TGCGCCAGCAGCTTGGGTAGTTGGGGAGAGACCCAGTACTTC.

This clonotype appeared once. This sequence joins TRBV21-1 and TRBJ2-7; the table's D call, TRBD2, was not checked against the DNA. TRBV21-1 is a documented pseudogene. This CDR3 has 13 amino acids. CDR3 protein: CAMGPGLNCEQYF. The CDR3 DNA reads TGTGCCATGGGCCCGGGGCTAAACTGCGAGCAGTACTTC.

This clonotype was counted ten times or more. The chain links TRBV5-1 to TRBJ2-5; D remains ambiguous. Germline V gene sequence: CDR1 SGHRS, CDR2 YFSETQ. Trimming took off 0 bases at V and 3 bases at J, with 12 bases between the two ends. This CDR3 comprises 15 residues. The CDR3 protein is CASSLVPLTEETQYF. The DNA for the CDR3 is TGCGCCAGCAGCTTGGTACCCCTGACGGAAGAGACCCAGTACTTC. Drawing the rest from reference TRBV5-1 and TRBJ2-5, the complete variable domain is KAGVTQTPRYLIKTRGQQVTLSCSPISGHRSVSWYQQTPGQGLQFLFEYFSETQRNKGNFPGRFSGRQFSNSRSEMNVSTLELGDSALYLCASSLVPLTEETQYFGPGTRLLVL.

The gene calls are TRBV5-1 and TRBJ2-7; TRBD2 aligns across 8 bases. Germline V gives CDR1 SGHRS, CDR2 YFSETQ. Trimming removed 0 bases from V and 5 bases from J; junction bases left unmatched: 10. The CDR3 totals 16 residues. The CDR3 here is CASSLVGSGVANEQYF. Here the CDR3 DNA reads TGCGCCAGCAGCTTGGTGGGTAGCGGGGTCGCCAACGAGCAGTACTTC.

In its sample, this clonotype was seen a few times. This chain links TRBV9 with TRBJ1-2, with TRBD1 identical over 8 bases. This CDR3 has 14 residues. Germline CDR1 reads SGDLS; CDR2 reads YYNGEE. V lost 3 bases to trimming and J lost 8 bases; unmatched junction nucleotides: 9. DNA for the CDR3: TGTGCCAGCAGCGCCAACGACAGGGGAAGAGGCTACACCTTC. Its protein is CASSANDRGRGYTF.